This is a list of T cell receptor beta chains from one sample in a study of blood T cell repertoires in COVID-19. Measured with immunoSEQ multiplex PCR; TCRdb has only the in-frame clones, and not every one. Found here are around 150,000 clones, over 75% of them singletons; the top ten hold about 11%. The sequenced sample consisted of peripheral blood. These receptors all come from a man in his sixties with active or convalescent COVID-19. CDR3s include the opening cysteine and the closing phenylalanine or tryptophan. Each record gives: V gene, J gene, clone size, D gene, CDR3 DNA, CDR3 protein. The D gene is left open where the match is weak. Rows may omit the clone size; those that give it use once, few, many or a size class.

>TRBV27|TRBJ1-5|few|-
TGTGCCAGCAGTCTTTATTTCGGGGGGAGTCTACGCCAGCCCCAGCATTTT
CASSLYFGGSLRQPQHF
>TRBV7-9|TRBJ2-3|few|TRBD1
TGTGCCAGCAGGCCGACAGGGTTTATCACAGATACGCAGTATTTT
CASRPTGFITDTQYF
>TRBV29-1|TRBJ1-1|-|-
TGCAGCGCTGTCTCCGCGAGGAACACTGAAGCTTTCTTT
CSAVSARNTEAFF
>TRBV19|TRBJ1-5|-|-
TGTGCCAGTAGTATACAGGACAATCAGCCCCAGCATTTT
CASSIQDNQPQHF
>TRBV27|TRBJ2-7|-|-
TGTGCCAGCAGTCCGAGGACAGTATTCTACGAGCAGTACTTC
CASSPRTVFYEQYF
>TRBV4-2|TRBJ2-2|-|TRBD1
TGTGCCAGCAGCCCGTCCCGGGACAGGGGGGACACCGGGGAGCTGTTTTTT
CASSPSRDRGDTGELFF
>TRBV28|TRBJ2-3|-|-
TGTGCCAGCCAGAGCGGCGCGGTAGATACGCAGTATTTT
CASQSGAVDTQYF
>TRBV19|TRBJ1-5|-|-
TGTGCCAGTAACCTCCAGGGCCCAAATCAGCCCCAGCATTTT
CASNLQGPNQPQHF
>TRBV5-1|TRBJ2-5|-|TRBD1
TGCGCCAGCAGCTTGGCAGGGGGATCCCCTCAAGAGACCCAGTACTTC
CASSLAGGSPQETQYF
>TRBV5-1|TRBJ2-1|-|-
TGCGCCAGCAGCTTGGAGCCAGGGCGCGCCTACAATGAGCAGTTCTTC
CASSLEPGRAYNEQFF
>TRBV3-1/TRBV3-2|TRBJ2-3|-|-
TGTGCCAGCAGCCAAGATGGGGCCCGTACAGATACGCAGTATTTT
CASSQDGARTDTQYF
>TRBV5-1|TRBJ2-3|-|TRBD1
TGCGCCAGCAGCTACGGACAGGGGGCAACAGATACGCAGTATTTT
CASSYGQGATDTQYF
>TRBV29-1|TRBJ2-7|-|TRBD2
TGCAGCGTTGAACTAGCGGGAGGACTCTACGAGCAGTACTTC
CSVELAGGLYEQYF
>TRBV5-1|TRBJ2-6|-|-
TGCGCCAGCAGCTACGTAGCCGGAATGAGCTCTGGGGCCAACGTCCTGACTTTC
CASSYVAGMSSGANVLTF
>TRBV18|TRBJ1-2|-|-
TGTGCCAGCTCATCCTCGACCGACTGGGGCTACACCTTC
CASSSSTDWGYTF
>TRBV3-1/TRBV3-2|TRBJ2-7|-|TRBD1
TGTGCCAGCAGCCCTTCAACAGGGGGCGTTTTCTACGAGCAGTACTTC
CASSPSTGGVFYEQYF
>TRBV12-3/TRBV12-4|TRBJ2-5|-|-
TGTGCCAGCAGTTCCCCCCTCCGGGAGACCCAGTACTTC
CASSSPLRETQYF
>TRBV12-5|TRBJ2-1|-|TRBD2
TGTGCTAGTGGTTCGGGACTAGCGGGGGGCCGACGGGGCAATGAGCAGTTCTTC
CASGSGLAGGRRGNEQFF
>TRBV5-1|TRBJ1-1|-|-
TGCGCCAGCAGCTGGGTGCCGGACAGAGTGTTCGCAACTGAAGCTTTCTTT
CASSWVPDRVFATEAFF
>TRBV7-2|TRBJ1-6|-|-
TGTGCCAGCAGCTTAAGGGGCATGACACCCCTCCACTTT
CASSLRGMTPLHF
>TRBV12-3/TRBV12-4|TRBJ2-2|few|-
TGTGCCAGCACCCCCTTCACCGGGGAGCTGTTTTTT
CASTPFTGELFF
>TRBV28|TRBJ1-3|-|-
TGTGCCAGCAGCTTAAATTCAGGGTCAACTGGAAACACCATATATTTT
CASSLNSGSTGNTIYF
>TRBV3-1/TRBV3-2|TRBJ2-1|-|TRBD2
TGTGCCAGCATCGAGCGGGAGGTCTCCTACAATGAGCAGTTCTTC
CASIEREVSYNEQFF
>TRBV7-2|TRBJ1-1|-|-
TGTGCCAGCAGCTTGGACAGATTCACTGAAGCTTTCTTT
CASSLDRFTEAFF
>TRBV3-1/TRBV3-2|TRBJ1-2|-|TRBD1
TGTGCCAGCAGCCAAGTGGACAGGGCCTCCGGTGGCTACACCTTC
CASSQVDRASGGYTF
>TRBV5-6|TRBJ1-5|-|-
TGTGCCAGCAGCTTAGGAGGTTATAGCAATCAGCCCCAGCATTTT
CASSLGGYSNQPQHF
>TRBV5-5|TRBJ2-7|-|TRBD1
TGTGCCAGCAGCTTCAGGACAGGGGACTCCTACGAGCAGTACTTC
CASSFRTGDSYEQYF
>TRBV9|TRBJ2-7|-|-
TGTGCCAGCAGCGCCGGACAGAACTCCTACGAGCAGTACTTC
CASSAGQNSYEQYF
>TRBV12-3/TRBV12-4|TRBJ2-5|-|-
TGTGCCAGCAGTTTAGGCTCGCGAGAGACCCAGTACTTC
CASSLGSRETQYF
>TRBV6-5|TRBJ2-3|-|-
TGTGCCAGCAGTCCCCGGGGGACGGATACGCAGTATTTT
CASSPRGTDTQYF
>TRBV5-1|TRBJ1-1|-|-
TGCGCCAGCAGCGAGATCCAGAACACTGAAGCTTTCTTT
CASSEIQNTEAFF
>TRBV19|TRBJ2-2|few|TRBD1
TGTGCCAGTAGTATAGCAACAGGGGGTACCGGGGAGCTGTTTTTT
CASSIATGGTGELFF
>TRBV2|TRBJ1-2|-|TRBD1
TGTGCCAGCAGTGAAAGGGGTCGACAGGGAGGCAACTATGGCTACACCTTC
CASSERGRQGGNYGYTF
>TRBV2|TRBJ1-4|-|-
TGTGCCATCACGTTGGGGGGTGCTAATGAAAAACTGTTTTTT
CAITLGGANEKLFF
>TRBV9|TRBJ2-3|-|-
TGTGCCAGCAGCTTGAGGGTCACAGATACGCAGTATTTT
CASSLRVTDTQYF
>TRBV19|TRBJ2-7|-|TRBD1
TGTGCCAGTAGAAAGGACAGGGGGCCGAACTACGAGCAGTACTTC
CASRKDRGPNYEQYF
>TRBV6-1|TRBJ2-5|-|TRBD2
TGTGCCAGCAGTGAAGCTCGAGCGGGAGGGGGCCAGTACTTC
CASSEARAGGGQYF
>TRBV6-6|TRBJ1-4|-|-
TGTGCCAGCAGATTCAACAGGGAACCTAATGAAAAACTGTTTTTT
CASRFNREPNEKLFF
>TRBV12-3/TRBV12-4|TRBJ2-6|-|-
TGTGCCAGCAGTTTAAGCGCCAACGTCCTGACTTTC
CASSLSANVLTF
>TRBV10-3|TRBJ1-2|-|TRBD1
TGTGCCATCAGTGAAGAAGGACAGGGGTGGAACGGTGGCTACACCTTC
CAISEEGQGWNGGYTF
>TRBV6-5|TRBJ1-2|-|-
TGTGCCAGCAGTAGCGAGGGTTACTATGGCTACACCTTC
CASSSEGYYGYTF
>TRBV2|TRBJ1-1|once|-
TGTGCCAGCAGTACCCTGTCAGGGAACACTGAAGCTTTCTTT
CASSTLSGNTEAFF
>TRBV6-1|TRBJ2-7|-|TRBD2
TGTGCCAGCAGTGCTAGAACGGGGCTAGCGGGGACCCCAGGCTACGAGCAGTACTTC
CASSARTGLAGTPGYEQYF
>TRBV9|TRBJ1-6|-|-
TGTGCCAGCAGCGTAGCTTGGGACACCAATAATTCACCCCTCCACTTT
CASSVAWDTNNSPLHF
>TRBV28|TRBJ2-3|-|TRBD1
TGTGCCAGCAGACCTCGGACAGGGGCCACAGATACGCAGTATTTT
CASRPRTGATDTQYF
>TRBV5-1|TRBJ2-7|few|-
TGCGCCAGCAGCTTGGACGGGGAGCTCTACGAGCAGTACTTC
CASSLDGELYEQYF
>TRBV10-3|TRBJ1-1|-|-
TGTGCCATCAGTGACCTGGGGCCGAACACTGAAGCTTTCTTT
CAISDLGPNTEAFF
>TRBV19|TRBJ1-1|-|TRBD1
TGTGCCAGTAGTATCCCGGCGGGACAGGGGGTTACTGAAGCTTTCTTT
CASSIPAGQGVTEAFF
>TRBV11-2|TRBJ1-2|once|-
TGTGCCAGCAGCTTAATCCGGAACTATGGCTACACCTTC
CASSLIRNYGYTF
>TRBV19|TRBJ1-5|-|TRBD1
TGTGCCAGTAGTGCCGGACAGGGAATTAGCAATCAGCCCCAGCATTTT
CASSAGQGISNQPQHF
>TRBV9|TRBJ1-6|few|-
TGTGCCAGCAGCGTGGGGCCGGGGGACCAAGGGTCACCCCTCCACTTT
CASSVGPGDQGSPLHF
>TRBV7-3|TRBJ2-2|once|TRBD2
TGTGCCAGCAGCTTAACGTCCGGACTAGCGGGGGCGGACACCGGGGAGCTGTTTTTT
CASSLTSGLAGADTGELFF
>TRBV28|TRBJ1-2|-|TRBD1
TGTGCCAGCAGTCCCCCAGACAGGGTTCCCCTCTATGGCTACACCTTC
CASSPPDRVPLYGYTF